Included here is one TCR beta chain sequence, with context. As yet, its antigen is unknown. A much larger clone sits a single nucleotide away, making a read error possible. The data are from a study of blood T cells in healthy people across ages. Study results and caveats: Naive and antigen-experienced cells could not be conclusively compared, given unsorted PBMCs.

Caucasian, healthy and from Russia, the donors were aged between roughly 6 and 95. A J-beta primer mix and a sample-barcoded 5' primer were used in a second PCR of roughly 7 to 12 cycles. A 12-random-nucleotide template-switch adaptor tagged each cDNA molecule. One entry per CDR3 protein results from TCRdb running MiXCR on the 5' RACE reads. In the table there are almost 300,000 distinct CDR3 sequences, about 25% of which are singletons. This CDR3 spans 15 amino acids. Germline CDR1 DFQATT, CDR2 SNEGSKA (reference sequence). Sequenced: blood. This TCR derives from a woman aged 65 to 85 in good health. The genes are TRBV20-1 and TRBJ1-5; tentatively, D is TRBD1 (6 bases). Here the CDR3 reads CSATRGGVSNLPQHF. Written as DNA, the CDR3 is TGCAGTGCTACTCGAGGGGGGGTAAGCAATCTGCCCCAGCATTTT.